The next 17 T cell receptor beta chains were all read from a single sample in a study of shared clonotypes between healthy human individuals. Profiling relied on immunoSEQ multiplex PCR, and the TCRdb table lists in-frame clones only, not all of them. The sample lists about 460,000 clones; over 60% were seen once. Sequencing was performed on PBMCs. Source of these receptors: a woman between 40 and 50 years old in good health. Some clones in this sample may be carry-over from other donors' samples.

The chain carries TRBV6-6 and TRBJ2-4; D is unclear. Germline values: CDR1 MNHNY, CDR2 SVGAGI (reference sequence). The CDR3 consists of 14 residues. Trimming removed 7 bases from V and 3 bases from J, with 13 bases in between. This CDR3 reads CASTQSHDKNIQYF. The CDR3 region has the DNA TGTGCCAGCACCCAAAGTCACGACAAAAACATTCAGTACTTC.

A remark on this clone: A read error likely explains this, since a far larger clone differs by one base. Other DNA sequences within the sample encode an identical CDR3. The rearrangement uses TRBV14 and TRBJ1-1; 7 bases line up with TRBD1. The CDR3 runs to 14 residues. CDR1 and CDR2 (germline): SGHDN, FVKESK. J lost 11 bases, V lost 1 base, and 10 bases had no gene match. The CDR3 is CASSQGVARGYAFF. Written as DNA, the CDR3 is TGTGCCAGCAGCCAAGGTGTCGCCAGGGGGTACGCTTTCTTT. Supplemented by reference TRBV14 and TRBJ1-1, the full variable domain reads EAGVTQFPSHSVIEKGQTVTLRCDPISGHDNLYWYRRVMGKEIKFLLHFVKESKQDESGMPNNRFLAERTGGTYSTLKVQPAELEDSGVYFCASSQGVARGYAFFGQGTRLTVV.

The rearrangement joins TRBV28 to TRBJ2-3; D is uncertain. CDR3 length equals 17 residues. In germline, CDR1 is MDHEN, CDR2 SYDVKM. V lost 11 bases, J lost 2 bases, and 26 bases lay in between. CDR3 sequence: CAAPPEYSSLFTDTQYF. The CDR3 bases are TGTGCCGCCCCCCCGGAATATAGTAGCCTTTTCACAGATACGCAGTATTTT.

CDR3 coding DNA: TGTGCCAGCAGACCACCTAGCGGGAGGGCCACTGAGCAGTTCTTC. Residues: CASRPPSGRATEQFF. V is TRBV7-2 and J is TRBJ2-1, with 12 bases that match TRBD2. The CDR3 extends over 15 amino acids. Germline lookup yields CDR1 SGHTA and CDR2 FQGNSA. V was clipped by 6 bases and J by 9 bases; unmatched bases: 9.

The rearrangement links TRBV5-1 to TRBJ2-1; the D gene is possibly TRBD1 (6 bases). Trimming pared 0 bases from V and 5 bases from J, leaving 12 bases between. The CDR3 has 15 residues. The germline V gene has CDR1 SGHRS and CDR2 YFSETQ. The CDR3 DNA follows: TGCGCCAGCAGCTTGGACGGACAGTGGGACAATGAGCAGTTCTTC. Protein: CASSLDGQWDNEQFF.

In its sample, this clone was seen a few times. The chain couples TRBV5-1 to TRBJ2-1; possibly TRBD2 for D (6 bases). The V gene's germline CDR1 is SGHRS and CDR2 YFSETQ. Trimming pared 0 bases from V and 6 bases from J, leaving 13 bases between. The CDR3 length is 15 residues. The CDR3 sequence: CASSLEGGRLNEQFF. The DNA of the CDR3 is TGCGCCAGCAGCTTGGAGGGAGGACGCCTCAATGAGCAGTTCTTC. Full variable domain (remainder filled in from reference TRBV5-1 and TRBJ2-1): KAGVTQTPRYLIKTRGQQVTLSCSPISGHRSVSWYQQTPGQGLQFLFEYFSETQRNKGNFPGRFSGRQFSNSRSEMNVSTLELGDSALYLCASSLEGGRLNEQFFGPGTRLTVL.

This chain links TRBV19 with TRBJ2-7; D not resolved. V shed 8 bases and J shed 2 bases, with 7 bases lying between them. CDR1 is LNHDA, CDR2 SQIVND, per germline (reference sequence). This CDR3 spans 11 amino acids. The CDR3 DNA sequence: TGTGCCAGTGGCTCTGCCTACGAGCAGTACTTC. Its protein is CASGSAYEQYF.

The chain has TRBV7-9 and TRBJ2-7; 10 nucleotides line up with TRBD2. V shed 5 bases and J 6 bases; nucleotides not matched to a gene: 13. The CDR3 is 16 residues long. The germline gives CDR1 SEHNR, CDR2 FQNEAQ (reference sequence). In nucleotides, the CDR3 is TGTGCCAGCAGCGTCCCCGGGCTAGCGGGAGAGGGCGAGCAGTACTTC. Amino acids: CASSVPGLAGEGEQYF. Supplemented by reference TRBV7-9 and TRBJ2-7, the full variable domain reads DTGVSQNPRHKITKRGQNVTFRCDPISEHNRLYWYRQTLGQGPEFLTYFQNEAQLEKSRLLSDRFSAERPKGSFSTLEIQRTEQGDSAMYLCASSVPGLAGEGEQYFGPGTRLTVT.

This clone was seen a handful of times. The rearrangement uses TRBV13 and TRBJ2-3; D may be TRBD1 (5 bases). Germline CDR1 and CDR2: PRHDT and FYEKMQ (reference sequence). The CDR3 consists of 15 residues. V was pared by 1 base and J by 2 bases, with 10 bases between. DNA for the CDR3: TGTGCCAGCAGCTTAGTAGGGGCAACCACAGATACGCAGTATTTT. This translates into CASSLVGATTDTQYF.

The CDR3 sequence is CASSTDLNSGNTIYF. CDR3 in DNA: TGCGCCAGCAGCACGGACCTCAACTCTGGAAACACCATATATTTT. The chain links TRBV5-1 to TRBJ1-3; no clear D. The germline V gene encodes CDR1 SGHRS and CDR2 YFSETQ. Trimming cost V 4 bases and J 0 bases, with 11 bases left between them. The CDR3 sequence is 15 residues long.

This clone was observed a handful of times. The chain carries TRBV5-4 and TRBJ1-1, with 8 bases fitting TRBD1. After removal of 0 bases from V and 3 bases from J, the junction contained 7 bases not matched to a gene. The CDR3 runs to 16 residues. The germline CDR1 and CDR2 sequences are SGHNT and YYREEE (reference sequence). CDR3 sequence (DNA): TGTGCCAGCAGCTTGGGGCCATTGGACAGGGACACTGAAGCTTTCTTT. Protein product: CASSLGPLDRDTEAFF.

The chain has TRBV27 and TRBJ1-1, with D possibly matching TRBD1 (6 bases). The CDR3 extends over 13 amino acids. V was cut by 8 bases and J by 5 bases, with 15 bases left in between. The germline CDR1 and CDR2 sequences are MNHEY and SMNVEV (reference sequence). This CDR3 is CASSRARGTEAFF. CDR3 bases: TGTGCCAGCTCCCGCGCCAGGGGAACTGAAGCTTTCTTT.

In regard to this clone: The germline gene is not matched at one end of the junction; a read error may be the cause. The DNA for the CDR3 is TGTGCCTCCAAGTGGGGACAGAGGTCTGAGGCTTTCTTT. Translated: CASKWGQRSEAFF. The gene calls are TRBV6-5 and TRBJ1-1; TRBD1 aligns across 7 bases. Germline V gene data show CDR1 as MNHEY and CDR2 as SVGAGI. The CDR3 consists of 13 residues.

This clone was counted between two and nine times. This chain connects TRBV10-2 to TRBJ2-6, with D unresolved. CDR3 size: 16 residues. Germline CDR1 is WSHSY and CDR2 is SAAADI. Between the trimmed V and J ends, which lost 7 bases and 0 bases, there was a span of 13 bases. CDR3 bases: TGCGCCAGCACCCCTAGTTGGGGCTCTGGGGCCAACGTCCTGACTTTC. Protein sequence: CASTPSWGSGANVLTF.

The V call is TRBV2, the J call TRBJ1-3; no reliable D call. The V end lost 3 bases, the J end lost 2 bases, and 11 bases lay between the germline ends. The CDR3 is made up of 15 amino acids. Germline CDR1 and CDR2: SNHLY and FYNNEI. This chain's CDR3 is CASSDGVFAGNTIYF. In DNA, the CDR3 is TGTGCCAGCAGTGACGGGGTTTTTGCTGGAAACACCATATATTTT. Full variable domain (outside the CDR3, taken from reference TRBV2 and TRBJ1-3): EPEVTQTPSHQVTQMGQEVILRCVPISNHLYFYWYRQILGQKVEFLVSFYNNEISEKSEIFDDQFSVERPDGSNFTLKIRSTKLEDSAMYFCASSDGVFAGNTIYFGEGSWLTVV.

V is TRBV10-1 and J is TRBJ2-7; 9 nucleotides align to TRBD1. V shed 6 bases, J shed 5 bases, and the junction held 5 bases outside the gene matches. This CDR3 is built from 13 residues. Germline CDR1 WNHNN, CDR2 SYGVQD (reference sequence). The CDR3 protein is CASSRDRANEQYF. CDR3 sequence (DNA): TGCGCCAGCAGCCGGGACAGGGCGAACGAGCAGTACTTC.

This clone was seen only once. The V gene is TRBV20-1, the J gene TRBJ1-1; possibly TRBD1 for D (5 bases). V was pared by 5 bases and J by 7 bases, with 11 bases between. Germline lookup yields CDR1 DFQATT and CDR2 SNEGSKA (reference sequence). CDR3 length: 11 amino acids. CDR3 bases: TGCAGTGCTGCTGCGGACATTGAAGCTTTCTTT. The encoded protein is CSAAADIEAFF.